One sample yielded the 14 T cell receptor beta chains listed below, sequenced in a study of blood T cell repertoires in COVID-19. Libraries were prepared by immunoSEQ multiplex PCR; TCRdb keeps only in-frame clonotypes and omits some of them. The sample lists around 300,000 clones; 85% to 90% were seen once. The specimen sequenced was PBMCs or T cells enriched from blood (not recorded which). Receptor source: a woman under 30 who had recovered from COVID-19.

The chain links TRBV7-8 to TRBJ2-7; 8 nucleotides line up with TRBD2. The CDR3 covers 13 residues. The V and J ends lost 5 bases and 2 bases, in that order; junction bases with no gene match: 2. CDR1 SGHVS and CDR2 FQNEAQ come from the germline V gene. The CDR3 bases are TGTGCCAGCAGCGGACTAGCTGCCTACGAGCAGTACTTC. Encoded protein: CASSGLAAYEQYF. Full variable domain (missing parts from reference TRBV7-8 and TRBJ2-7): GAGVSQSPRYKVAKRGQDVALRCDPISGHVSLFWYQQALGQGPEFLTYFQNEAQLDKSGLPSDRFFAERPEGSVSTLKIQRTQQEDSAVYLCASSGLAAYEQYFGPGTRLTVT.

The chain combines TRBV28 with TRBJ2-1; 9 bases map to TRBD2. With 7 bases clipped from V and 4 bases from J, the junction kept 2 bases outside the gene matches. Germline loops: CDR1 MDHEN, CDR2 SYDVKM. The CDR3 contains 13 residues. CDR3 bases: TGTGCCAGCACCGCGGGGGGGTACAATGAGCAGTTCTTC. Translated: CASTAGGYNEQFF.

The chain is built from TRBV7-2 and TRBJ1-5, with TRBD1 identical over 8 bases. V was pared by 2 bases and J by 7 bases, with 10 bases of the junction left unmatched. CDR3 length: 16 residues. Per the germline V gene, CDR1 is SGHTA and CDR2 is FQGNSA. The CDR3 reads CASSLLRTGSRQPQHF. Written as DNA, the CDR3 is TGTGCCAGCAGCTTATTAAGGACAGGGAGCCGACAGCCCCAGCATTTT. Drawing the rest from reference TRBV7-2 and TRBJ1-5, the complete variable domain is GAGVSQSPSNKVTEKGKDVELRCDPISGHTALYWYRQSLGQGLEFLIYFQGNSAPDKSGLPSDRFSAERTGGSVSTLTIQRTQQEDSAVYLCASSLLRTGSRQPQHFGDGTRLSIL.

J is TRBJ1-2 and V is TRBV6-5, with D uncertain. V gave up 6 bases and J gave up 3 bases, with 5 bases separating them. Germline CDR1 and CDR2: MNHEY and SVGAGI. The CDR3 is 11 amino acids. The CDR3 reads CASRQDYGYTF. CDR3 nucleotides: TGTGCCAGCAGGCAGGACTATGGCTACACCTTC.

The CDR3 loop is CASSLGGGRETQYF. Here the CDR3 DNA reads TGCGCCAGCAGCTTGGGCGGGGGACGGGAGACCCAGTACTTC. The chain recombines TRBV5-1 with TRBJ2-5; 7 nucleotides match TRBD2. Germline-derived CDR1 and CDR2 are SGHRS and YFSETQ. V dropped 0 bases and J dropped 5; count of bases not matched to a gene: 4. This CDR3 is built from 14 residues.

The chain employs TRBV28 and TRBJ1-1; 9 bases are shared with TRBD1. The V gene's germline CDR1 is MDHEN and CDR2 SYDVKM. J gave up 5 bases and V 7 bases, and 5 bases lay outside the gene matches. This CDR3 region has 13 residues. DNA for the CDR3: TGTGCCAGCATCCCCGGACAGGGGACTGAAGCTTTCTTT. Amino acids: CASIPGQGTEAFF.

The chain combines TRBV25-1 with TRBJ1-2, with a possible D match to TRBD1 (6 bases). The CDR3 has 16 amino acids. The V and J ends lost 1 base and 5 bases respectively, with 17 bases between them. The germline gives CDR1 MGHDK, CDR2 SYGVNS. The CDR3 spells CASSEFGNRQVYGYTF. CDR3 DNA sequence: TGTGCCAGCAGTGAATTCGGGAATAGACAGGTGTATGGCTACACCTTC.

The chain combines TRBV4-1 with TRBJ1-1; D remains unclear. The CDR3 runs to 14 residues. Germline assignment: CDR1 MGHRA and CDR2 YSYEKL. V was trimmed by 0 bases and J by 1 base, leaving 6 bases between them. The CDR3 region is CASSQDSRNTEAFF. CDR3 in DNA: TGCGCCAGCAGCCAAGATTCCCGGAACACTGAAGCTTTCTTT.

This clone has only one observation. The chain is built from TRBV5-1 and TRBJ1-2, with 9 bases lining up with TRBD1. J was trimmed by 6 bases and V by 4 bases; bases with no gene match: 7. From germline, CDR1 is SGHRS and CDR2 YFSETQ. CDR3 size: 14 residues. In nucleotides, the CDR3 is TGCGCCAGCAGCACCGGACAGGGGATCGATGGCTACACCTTC. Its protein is CASSTGQGIDGYTF.

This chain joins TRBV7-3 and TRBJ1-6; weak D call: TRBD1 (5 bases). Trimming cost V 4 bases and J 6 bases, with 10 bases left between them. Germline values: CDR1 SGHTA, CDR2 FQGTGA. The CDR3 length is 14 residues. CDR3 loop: CASSSGLSNSPLHF. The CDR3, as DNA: TGTGCCAGCAGCTCGGGACTGAGTAATTCACCCCTCCACTTT. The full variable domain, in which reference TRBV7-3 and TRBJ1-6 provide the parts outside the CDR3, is GAGVSQTPSNKVTEKGKYVELRCDPISGHTALYWYRQSLGQGPEFLIYFQGTGAADDSGLPNDRFFAVRPEGSVSTLKIQRTERGDSAVYLCASSSGLSNSPLHFGNGTRLTVT.

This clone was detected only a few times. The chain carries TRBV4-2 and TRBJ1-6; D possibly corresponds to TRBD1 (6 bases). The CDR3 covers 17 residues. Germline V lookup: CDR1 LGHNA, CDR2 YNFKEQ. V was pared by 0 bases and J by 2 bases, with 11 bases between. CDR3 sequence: CASSQDVQGTYNSPLHF. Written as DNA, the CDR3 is TGTGCCAGCAGCCAAGATGTCCAGGGGACCTATAATTCACCCCTCCACTTT.

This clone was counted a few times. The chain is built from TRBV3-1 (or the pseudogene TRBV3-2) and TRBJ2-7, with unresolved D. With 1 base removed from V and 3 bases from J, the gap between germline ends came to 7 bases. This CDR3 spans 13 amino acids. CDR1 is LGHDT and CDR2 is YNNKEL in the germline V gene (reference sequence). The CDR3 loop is CASSQGQNYEQYF. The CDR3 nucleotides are TGTGCCAGCAGCCAAGGGCAGAACTACGAGCAGTACTTC.

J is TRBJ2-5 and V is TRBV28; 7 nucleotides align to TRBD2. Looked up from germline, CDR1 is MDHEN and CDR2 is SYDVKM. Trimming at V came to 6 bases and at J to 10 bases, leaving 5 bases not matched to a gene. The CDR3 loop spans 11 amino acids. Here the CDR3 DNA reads TGTGCCAGCAGCCGTCCGGGGGGCCAGTACTTC. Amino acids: CASSRPGGQYF. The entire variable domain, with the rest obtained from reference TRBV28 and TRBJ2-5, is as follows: DVKVTQSSRYLVKRTGEKVFLECVQDMDHENMFWYRQDPGLGLRLIYFSYDVKMKEKGDIPEGYSVSREKKERFSLILESASTNQTSMYLCASSRPGGQYFGPGTRLLVL.

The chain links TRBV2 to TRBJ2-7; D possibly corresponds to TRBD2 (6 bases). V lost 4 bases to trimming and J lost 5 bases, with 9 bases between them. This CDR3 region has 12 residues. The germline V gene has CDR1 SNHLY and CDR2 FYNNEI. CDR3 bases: TGTGCCAGCAGTGTTAGCGGAAACGAGCAGTACTTC. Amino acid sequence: CASSVSGNEQYF. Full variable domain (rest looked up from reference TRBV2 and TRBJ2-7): EPEVTQTPSHQVTQMGQEVILRCVPISNHLYFYWYRQILGQKVEFLVSFYNNEISEKSEIFDDQFSVERPDGSNFTLKIRSTKLEDSAMYFCASSVSGNEQYFGPGTRLTVT.